This T cell receptor (beta chain) was profiled in a study of Graves' ophthalmopathy and Graves' hyperthyroidism. Broader study findings: Blood samples also showed most expanded thyroid clonotypes exceeding 0.001 frequency. Ophthalmopathy and stable hyperthyroidism were discriminated by a 13-signature model, with over 85% sensitivity and under 84% specificity.

The CDR3 is 14 amino acids. Trimming stripped 4 bases from V and 0 bases from J, with 10 bases between. In germline, CDR1 is ENHRY, CDR2 SYGVKD. The study amplified TCR beta CDR3 regions using RNA transcripts. Second-round multiplex PCR followed a first-round RT-PCR using HTBI primers. TCRdb passed the multiplex PCR reads through MiXCR, listing each CDR3 protein once. The table shows about 170,000 distinct CDR3 sequences, with around two fifths occurring only once. This clonotype showed up many times. Its antigen is not identified. Active ophthalmopathy (CAS at least 3, NOSPECS at least 4), lasting under 3 months. Lactation, pregnancy, uncontrolled infections and other autoimmune diseases were all grounds for excluding patients.

The TCR sequence derives from a woman aged 40 to 55 with Graves' ophthalmopathy. Specimen: peripheral blood. V and J are TRBV10-3 and TRBJ2-7; D not resolved. The CDR3 bases are TGTGCCATCAGTGTTGTGGGGAACTCCTACGAGCAGTACTTC. It codes for CAISVVGNSYEQYF.